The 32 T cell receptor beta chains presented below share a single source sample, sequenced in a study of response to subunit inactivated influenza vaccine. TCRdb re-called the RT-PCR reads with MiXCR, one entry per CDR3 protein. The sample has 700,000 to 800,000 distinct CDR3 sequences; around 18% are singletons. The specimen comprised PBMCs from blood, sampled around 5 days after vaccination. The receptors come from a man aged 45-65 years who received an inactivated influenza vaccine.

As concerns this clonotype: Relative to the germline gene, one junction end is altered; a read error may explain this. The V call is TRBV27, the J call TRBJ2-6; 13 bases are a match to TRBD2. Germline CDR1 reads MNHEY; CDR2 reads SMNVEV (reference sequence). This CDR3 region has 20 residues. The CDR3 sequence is CASIRTGLAGFLPGANVLNF. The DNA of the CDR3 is TGTGCCAGCATTCGGACGGGACTAGCGGGATTTCTACCTGGGGCCAACGTCCTGAATTTC. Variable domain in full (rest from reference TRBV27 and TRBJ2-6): EAQVTQNPRYLITVTGKKLTVTCSQNMNHEYMSWYRQDPGLGLRQIYYSMNVEVTDKGDVPEGYKVSRKEKRNFPLILESPSPNQTSLYFCASIRTGLAGFLPGANVLNFGAGSRLTVL.

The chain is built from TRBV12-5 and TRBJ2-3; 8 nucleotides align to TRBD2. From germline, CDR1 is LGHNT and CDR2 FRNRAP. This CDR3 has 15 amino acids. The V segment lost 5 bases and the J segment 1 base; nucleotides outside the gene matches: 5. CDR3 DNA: TGTGCTAGTGGTCTCGGACTAGCCGGCACAGATACGCAGTATTTT. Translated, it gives CASGLGLAGTDTQYF.

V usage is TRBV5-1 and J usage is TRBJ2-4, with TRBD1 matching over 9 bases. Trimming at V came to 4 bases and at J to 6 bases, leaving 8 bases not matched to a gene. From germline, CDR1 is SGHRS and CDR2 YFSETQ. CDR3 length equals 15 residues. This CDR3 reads CASSRGDRDANIQYF. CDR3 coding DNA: TGCGCCAGCAGCCGCGGGGACAGGGACGCAAACATTCAGTACTTC.

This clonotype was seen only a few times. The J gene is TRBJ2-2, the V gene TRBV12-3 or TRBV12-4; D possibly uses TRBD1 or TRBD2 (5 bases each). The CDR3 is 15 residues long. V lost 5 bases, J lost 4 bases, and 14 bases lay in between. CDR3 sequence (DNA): TGTGCCAGCAGTAAGATAGGGGACGGCACCGGGGAGCTGTTTTTT. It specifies CASSKIGDGTGELFF.

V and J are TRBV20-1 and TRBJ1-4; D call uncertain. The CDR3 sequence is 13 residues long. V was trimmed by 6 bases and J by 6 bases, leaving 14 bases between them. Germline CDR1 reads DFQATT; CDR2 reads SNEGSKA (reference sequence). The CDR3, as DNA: TGCAGTGCCCCCCGTAATAGGGATGAAAAACTGTTTTTT. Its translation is CSAPRNRDEKLFF.

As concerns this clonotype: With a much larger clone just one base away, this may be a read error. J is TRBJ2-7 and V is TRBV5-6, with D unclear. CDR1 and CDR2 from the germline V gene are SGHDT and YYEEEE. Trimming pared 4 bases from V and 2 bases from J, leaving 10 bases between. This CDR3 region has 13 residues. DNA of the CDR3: TGTGCCAGCAGCGTAGGACCGGCCTACGAGCAGTACTTC. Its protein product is CASSVGPAYEQYF.

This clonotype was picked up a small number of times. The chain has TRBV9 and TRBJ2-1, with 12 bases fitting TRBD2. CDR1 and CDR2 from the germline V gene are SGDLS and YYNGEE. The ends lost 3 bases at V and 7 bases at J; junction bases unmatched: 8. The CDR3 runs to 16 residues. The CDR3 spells CASSGGTSGPMNEQFF. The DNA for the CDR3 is TGTGCCAGCAGCGGCGGGACTAGCGGGCCAATGAATGAGCAGTTCTTC.

The CDR3 loop is CASSQELAGVREQFF. The CDR3 nucleotides read TGTGCCAGCAGCCAAGAACTAGCGGGAGTTCGTGAGCAGTTCTTC. The rearrangement links TRBV4-2 to TRBJ2-1; 11 bases are shared with TRBD2. Per the germline V gene, CDR1 is LGHNA and CDR2 is YNFKEQ. The CDR3 extends over 15 amino acids. Trimming cost V 0 bases and J 9 bases; bases outside gene matches: 4.

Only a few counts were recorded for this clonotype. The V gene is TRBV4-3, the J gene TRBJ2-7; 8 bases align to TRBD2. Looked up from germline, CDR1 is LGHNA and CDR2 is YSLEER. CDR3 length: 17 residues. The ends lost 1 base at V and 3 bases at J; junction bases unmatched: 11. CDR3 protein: CASSQGPWTGGSYEQYF. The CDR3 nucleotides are TGCGCCAGCAGCCAAGGGCCCTGGACGGGAGGGAGCTACGAGCAGTACTTC.

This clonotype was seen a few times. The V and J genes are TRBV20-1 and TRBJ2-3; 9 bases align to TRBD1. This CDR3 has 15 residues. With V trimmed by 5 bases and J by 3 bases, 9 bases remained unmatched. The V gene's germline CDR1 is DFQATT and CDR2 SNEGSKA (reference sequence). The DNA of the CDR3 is TGCAGTGCTGCTACAGGGGGCTGGAGGACAGATACGCAGTATTTT. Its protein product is CSAATGGWRTDTQYF.

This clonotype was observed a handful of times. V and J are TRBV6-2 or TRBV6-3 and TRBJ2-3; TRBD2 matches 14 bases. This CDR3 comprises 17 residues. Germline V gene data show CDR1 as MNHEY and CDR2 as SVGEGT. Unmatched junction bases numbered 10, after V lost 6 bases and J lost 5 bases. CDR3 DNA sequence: TGTGCCAGCAGACCGACTAGCGGGAGGGCCGGGGGAGATACGCAGTATTTT. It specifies CASRPTSGRAGGDTQYF.

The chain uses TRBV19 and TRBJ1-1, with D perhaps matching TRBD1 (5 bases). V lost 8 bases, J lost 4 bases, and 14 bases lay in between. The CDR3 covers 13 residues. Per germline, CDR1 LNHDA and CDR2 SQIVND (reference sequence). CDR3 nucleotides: TGTGCCAGTGCAGGGTCGGTTGGCACTGAAGCTTTCTTT. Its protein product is CASAGSVGTEAFF.

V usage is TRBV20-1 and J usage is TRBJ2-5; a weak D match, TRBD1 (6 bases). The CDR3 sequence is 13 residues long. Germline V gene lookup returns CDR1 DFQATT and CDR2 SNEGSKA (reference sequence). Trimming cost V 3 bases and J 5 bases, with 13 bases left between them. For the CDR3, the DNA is TGCAGTGCTAGTTTCCCAGGGGTCGAGACCCAGTACTTC. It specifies CSASFPGVETQYF.

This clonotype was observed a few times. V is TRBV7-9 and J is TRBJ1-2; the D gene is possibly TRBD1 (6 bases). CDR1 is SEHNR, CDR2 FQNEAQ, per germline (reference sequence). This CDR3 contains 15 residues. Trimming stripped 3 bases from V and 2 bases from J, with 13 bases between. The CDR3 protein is CASSFTGTSNYGYTF. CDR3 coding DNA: TGTGCCAGCAGCTTTACCGGGACATCGAACTATGGCTACACCTTC.

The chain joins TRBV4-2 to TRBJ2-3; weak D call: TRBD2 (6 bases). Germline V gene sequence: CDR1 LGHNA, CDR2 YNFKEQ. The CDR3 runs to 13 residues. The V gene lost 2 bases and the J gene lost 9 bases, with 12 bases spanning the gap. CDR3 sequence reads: CASSQRGYETQYF. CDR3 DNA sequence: TGTGCCAGCAGCCAACGGGGGTATGAGACGCAGTATTTT.

This CDR3 reads CAISEELAGPGETQYF. The CDR3, as DNA: TGTGCCATCAGTGAAGAACTAGCGGGGCCTGGTGAAACGCAGTATTTT. The V call is TRBV10-3, the J call TRBJ2-3; 10 bases fit TRBD2. Per germline, CDR1 ENHRY and CDR2 SYGVKD. J gave up 9 bases and V 3 bases, and 12 bases lay outside the gene matches. The CDR3 runs 16 residues.

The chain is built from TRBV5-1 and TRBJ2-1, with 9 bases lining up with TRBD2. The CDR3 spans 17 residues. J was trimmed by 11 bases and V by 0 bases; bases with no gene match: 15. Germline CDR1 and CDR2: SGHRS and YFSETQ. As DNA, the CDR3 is TGCGCCAGCAGCTTGGACGGCGGGAGGGCCGGTGGGGATCAGCAGTTCTTC. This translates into CASSLDGGRAGGDQQFF.

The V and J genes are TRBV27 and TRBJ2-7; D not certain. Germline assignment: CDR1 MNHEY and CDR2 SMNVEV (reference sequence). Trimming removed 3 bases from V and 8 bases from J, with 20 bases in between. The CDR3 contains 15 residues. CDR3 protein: CASSFTPRARLKQYF. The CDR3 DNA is TGTGCCAGCAGTTTCACCCCCAGAGCTCGTCTCAAGCAGTACTTC.

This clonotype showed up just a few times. DNA of the CDR3: TGTGCCAGTAGTAATCGCCAGCACAATCAGCCCCAGCATTTT. Amino acid sequence: CASSNRQHNQPQHF. The chain uses TRBV19 and TRBJ1-5; D remains ambiguous. With 4 bases removed from V and 3 bases from J, the gap between germline ends came to 10 bases. This CDR3 contains 14 residues. Germline CDR1 is LNHDA and CDR2 is SQIVND (reference sequence).

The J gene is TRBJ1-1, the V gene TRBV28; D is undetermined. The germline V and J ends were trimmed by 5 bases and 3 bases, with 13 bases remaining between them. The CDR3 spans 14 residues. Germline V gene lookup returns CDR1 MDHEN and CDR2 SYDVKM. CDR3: CASSPPNVYTEAFF. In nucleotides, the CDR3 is TGTGCCAGCAGTCCGCCAAATGTGTACACTGAAGCTTTCTTT.

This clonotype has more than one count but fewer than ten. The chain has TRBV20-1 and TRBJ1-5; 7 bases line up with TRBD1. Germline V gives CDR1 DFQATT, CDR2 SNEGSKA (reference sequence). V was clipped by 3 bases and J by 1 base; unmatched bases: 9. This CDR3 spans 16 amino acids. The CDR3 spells CSASPIEDRSNQPQHF. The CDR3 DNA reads TGCAGTGCTAGCCCAATTGAGGACAGGAGCAATCAGCCCCAGCATTTT.

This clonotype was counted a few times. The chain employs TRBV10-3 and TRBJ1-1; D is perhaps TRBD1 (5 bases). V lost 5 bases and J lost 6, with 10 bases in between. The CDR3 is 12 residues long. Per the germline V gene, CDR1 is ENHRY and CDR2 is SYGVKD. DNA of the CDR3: TGTGCCATCAGTTCAGGGCAGGCTGAAGCTTTCTTT. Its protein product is CAISSGQAEAFF.

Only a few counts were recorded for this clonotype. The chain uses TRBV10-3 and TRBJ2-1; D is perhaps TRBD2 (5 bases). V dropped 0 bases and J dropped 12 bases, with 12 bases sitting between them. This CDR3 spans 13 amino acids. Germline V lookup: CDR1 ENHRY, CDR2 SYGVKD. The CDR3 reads CAISESRAGGQFF. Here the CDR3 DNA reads TGTGCCATCAGTGAGTCGCGGGCAGGAGGGCAGTTCTTC.

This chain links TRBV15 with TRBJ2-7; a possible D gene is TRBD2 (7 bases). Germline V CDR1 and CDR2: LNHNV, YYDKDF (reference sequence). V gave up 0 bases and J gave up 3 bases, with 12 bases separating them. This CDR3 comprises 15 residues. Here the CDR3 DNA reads TGTGCCACCAGCAGAGATGGGGGGGCTCACTACGAGCAGTACTTC. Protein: CATSRDGGAHYEQYF.

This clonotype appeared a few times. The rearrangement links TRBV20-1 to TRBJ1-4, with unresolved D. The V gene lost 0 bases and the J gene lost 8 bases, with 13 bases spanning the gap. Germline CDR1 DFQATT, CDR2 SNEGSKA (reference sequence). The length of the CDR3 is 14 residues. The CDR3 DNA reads TGCAGTGCTAGAGATCCACCGATGGGGGAAAAACTGTTTTTT. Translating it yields CSARDPPMGEKLFF.

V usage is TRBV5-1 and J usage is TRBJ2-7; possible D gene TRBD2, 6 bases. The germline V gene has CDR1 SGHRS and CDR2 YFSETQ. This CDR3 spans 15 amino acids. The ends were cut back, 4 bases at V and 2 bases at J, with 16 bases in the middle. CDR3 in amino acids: CASSLQTGAAYEQYF. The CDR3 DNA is TGCGCCAGCAGCCTTCAAACGGGAGCAGCCTACGAGCAGTACTTC.

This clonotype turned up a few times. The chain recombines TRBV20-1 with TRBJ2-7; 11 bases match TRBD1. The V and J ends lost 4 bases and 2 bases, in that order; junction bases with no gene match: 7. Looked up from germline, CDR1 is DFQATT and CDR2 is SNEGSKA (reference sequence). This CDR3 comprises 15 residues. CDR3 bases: TGCAGTGCTATTCCGGACAGGGGGCTAGCCTACGAGCAGTACTTC. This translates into CSAIPDRGLAYEQYF.

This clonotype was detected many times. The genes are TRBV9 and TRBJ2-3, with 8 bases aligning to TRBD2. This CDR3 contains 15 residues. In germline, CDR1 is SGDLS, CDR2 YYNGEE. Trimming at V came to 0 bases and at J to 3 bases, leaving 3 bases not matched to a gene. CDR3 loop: CASSVGSGETDTQYF. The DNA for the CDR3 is TGTGCCAGCAGCGTAGGTAGCGGGGAGACAGATACGCAGTATTTT.

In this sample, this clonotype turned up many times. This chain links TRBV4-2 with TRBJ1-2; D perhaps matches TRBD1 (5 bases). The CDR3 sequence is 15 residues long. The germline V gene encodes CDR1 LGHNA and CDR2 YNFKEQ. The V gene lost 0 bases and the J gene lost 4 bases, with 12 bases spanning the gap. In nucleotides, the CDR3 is TGTGCCAGCAGCCAAGACGTGCAGGGATTCTATGGCTACACCTTC. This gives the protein CASSQDVQGFYGYTF.

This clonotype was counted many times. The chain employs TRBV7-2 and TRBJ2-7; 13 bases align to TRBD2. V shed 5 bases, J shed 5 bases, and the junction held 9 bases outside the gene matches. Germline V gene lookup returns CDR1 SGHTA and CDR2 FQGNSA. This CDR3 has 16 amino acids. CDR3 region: CASSPQGLAGANEQYF. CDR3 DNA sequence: TGTGCCAGCAGCCCCCAAGGACTAGCGGGAGCTAACGAGCAGTACTTC.

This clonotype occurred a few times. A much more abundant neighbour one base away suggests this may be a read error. CDR3: CASSQWDTGELFF. CDR3 nucleotides: TGTGCCAGCAGCCAATGGGACACCGGGGAGCTGTTTTTT. The chain joins TRBV3-1 to TRBJ2-2; D is undetermined. CDR1 and CDR2 (germline): LGHDT, YNNKEL (reference sequence). V shed 2 bases and J shed 3 bases, with 4 bases lying between them. This CDR3 spans 13 amino acids.

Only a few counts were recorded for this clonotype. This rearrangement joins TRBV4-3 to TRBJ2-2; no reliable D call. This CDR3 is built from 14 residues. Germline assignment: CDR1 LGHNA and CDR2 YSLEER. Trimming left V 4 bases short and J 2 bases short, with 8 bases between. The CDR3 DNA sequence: TGCGCCAGCAGCCCTATGATAAACACCGGGGAGCTGTTTTTT. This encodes CASSPMINTGELFF.